The 6 T cell receptor beta chains below come from one sample, sequenced in a study of T cells in tuberculosis. Only in-frame clones appear in the TCRdb table, and some are missing; sequencing was by immunoSEQ multiplex PCR. The sample contains about 20,000 clones, 75% to 90% of which appear only once. Sequenced material: PBMCs. These receptors originate from a donor aged 5-35 years with latent tuberculosis or without tuberculosis infection.

V gene TRBV7-8 combines with J gene TRBJ1-1; TRBD1 is a possible D gene (5 bases). V dropped 5 bases and J dropped 6 bases, with 19 bases sitting between them. CDR1 and CDR2 from the germline V gene are SGHVS and FQNEAQ. This CDR3 contains 15 residues. The DNA for the CDR3 is TGTGCCAGCAGCAATAATGGGGGGGTCGAGGCTGAAGCTTTCTTT. This translates into CASSNNGGVEAEAFF.

J is TRBJ1-1 and V is TRBV6-1, with D possibly matching TRBD1 (5 bases). V shed 6 bases and J shed 3 bases, with 14 bases lying between them. The CDR3 runs 14 residues. Germline V gene lookup returns CDR1 MNHNS and CDR2 SASEGT. As DNA, the CDR3 is TGTGCCAGCAGCCTCCAGGGTCGGGACACTGAAGCTTTCTTT. This gives the protein CASSLQGRDTEAFF.

V and J are TRBV7-9 and TRBJ1-2; D not resolved. CDR1 and CDR2 (germline): SEHNR, FQNEAQ (reference sequence). Trimming took 4 bases from V and 2 from J, leaving 23 bases between them. The CDR3 sequence is 18 residues long. The CDR3 protein is CASSSCVWNRGINYGYTF. The CDR3 nucleotides read TGTGCCAGCAGCTCGTGCGTTTGGAATCGGGGAATCAACTATGGCTACACCTTC.

The chain is built from TRBV7-2 and TRBJ1-4; maybe TRBD1 (5 bases). The CDR3 consists of 15 residues. Germline V gives CDR1 SGHTA, CDR2 FQGNSA. Trimming stripped 5 bases from V and 4 bases from J, with 14 bases between. CDR3 residues: CASSNLRRGNEKLFF. CDR3 sequence (DNA): TGTGCCAGCAGCAATCTCCGGAGGGGTAATGAAAAACTGTTTTTT.

This clone was detected only once. The V call is TRBV6-1, the J call TRBJ1-5; the D gene is possibly TRBD1 (5 bases). The CDR3 totals 15 residues. The V and J ends lost 2 bases and 6 bases respectively, with 14 bases between them. The germline V gene has CDR1 MNHNS and CDR2 SASEGT. The CDR3: CASSERGRGRQPQHF. CDR3 nucleotide sequence: TGTGCCAGCAGTGAACGTGGGCGGGGACGTCAGCCCCAGCATTTT.

This clone was observed a single time. The chain carries TRBV2 and TRBJ2-3, with 10 bases that match TRBD1. V shed 6 bases and J 4 bases; nucleotides not matched to a gene: 4. The V gene's germline CDR1 is SNHLY and CDR2 FYNNEI. This CDR3 region has 14 residues. The CDR3 loop is CASRRDRGPDTQYF. In DNA form, the CDR3 reads TGTGCCAGCAGGCGGGACAGGGGCCCAGATACGCAGTATTTT. Full variable domain (outside the CDR3, taken from reference TRBV2 and TRBJ2-3): EPEVTQTPSHQVTQMGQEVILRCVPISNHLYFYWYRQILGQKVEFLVSFYNNEISEKSEIFDDQFSVERPDGSNFTLKIRSTKLEDSAMYFCASRRDRGPDTQYFGPGTRLTVL.